This T cell receptor (beta chain) was obtained from a study of blood T cell repertoires in COVID-19 (dated by TCRdb to about 2020). Concerning the study at large: The collaborator samples originated in the United States, Italy and Spain and spanned the acute and convalescent phases of COVID-19. The material from the prospective study consisted of cDNA or gDNA derived from T cells, B-cell-depleted T cells, or PBMCs. Deeply sampled blood TCRbeta repertoires from subjects exposed to, actively infected with, or recovered from COVID-19 were included in the dataset. A freely available public database, intended as a resource for researchers studying the immune response to SARS-CoV-2, is where the repertoires were released. The samples were drawn from two sources: the first 160 participants of the ongoing ImmuneRACE study, and 1,254 subjects contributed by 6 global collaborators. Sample metadata almost always included a de-identified subject ID, COVID-19 status, age in years and sex. Where available, HLA class I and class II types were obtained from metadata supplied by the sample provider rather than from assay-based typing. Overall results and qualifications from the work: The quantity of clinical and demographic metadata differed by source and by participant and was supplied without curation.

As for this clone: Its antigen remains undetermined. Nothing much larger sits one base from this clone, and base qualities are not available.

TCRbeta CDR3 regions were amplified from genomic DNA using the immunoSEQ Assay, a bias-controlled multiplex PCR. The authors' pipeline ran thus. Within the assay, amplification of reference gene primers was used to estimate how many nucleated cells each sample contained. To quantify the absolute abundance of each unique TCRbeta CDR3 rearrangement, sequence reads were collapsed and filtered. For each sample, productive Simpson clonality was calculated as the square root of Simpson's diversity index over productive rearrangements. The table was pulled from immuneACCESS by TCRdb, which kept in-frame rearrangements only. Such tables lose some clones; where checked, under half of the loss comes from unresolved V genes, and the rest has no known cause. Clone size and V and J calls were adopted from that table, with D and trimming inferred from the DNA. A total of about 330,000 clones appear in this sample, 80% to 90% of them only once. The top ten clones comprise about 5% of the sample.

Participants in the prospective study were aged roughly 18 to 90 years, lived in about two dozen United States geographic areas, and enrolled through a virtual design. In the prospective study, participants were assigned to cohorts based on the clinical history participants reported in a screening survey and a study questionnaire. For ImmuneRACE Cohort 3, a participant was defined as recovered based on two consecutive negative NP/OP PCR tests, clearance by a healthcare professional, or resolution of symptoms. Mobile phlebotomists in the prospective study collected whole blood, serum and a nasopharyngeal or oropharyngeal swab from every participant. Prospective study participants could optionally give additional blood draws and questionnaires over a 2-month period. Before DNA extraction, prospective study blood samples were shipped either frozen or at room temperature. The germline V and J ends show losses of 8 bases and 0 bases respectively, and no gene match explains 8 bases of the junction. CDR3 length: 16 amino acids, cysteine to phenylalanine. CDR3 DNA is the only sequence kept; it has 48 bases, read in frame from the first base. CDR1 and CDR2 are read off the germline V gene (reference sequence) as LNHDA and SQIVND.

This clonotype was sampled from a woman in her 30s who had recovered from COVID-19. Source material: PBMCs or T cells enriched from blood (not recorded which). The chain couples TRBV19 to TRBJ1-5; 9 bases in between match TRBD1. The CDR3 protein sequence reads: CASRQGGLYSNQPQHF. The DNA sequence follows: TGTGCCAGTCGACAGGGGGGCCTCTATAGCAATCAGCCCCAGCATTTT.